This TCR beta chain was sequenced during a study of shared clonotypes between healthy human individuals. Only in-frame clones appear in the TCRdb table, and some are missing; sequencing was by immunoSEQ multiplex PCR. This table has some 470,000 clones, around 78% appearing once. V shed 0 bases and J 7 bases; nucleotides not matched to a gene: 2. The CDR3 contains 13 residues. The germline V gene encodes CDR1 MGHRA and CDR2 YSYEKL. This clonotype originated in a woman between 40 and 50 years old in good health. Some clones in this sample may be carry-over from other donors' samples. The sequencing input was PBMCs. V and J are TRBV4-1 and TRBJ2-7; 8 nucleotides match TRBD2. The CDR3 here is CASSQEAGGEQYF. The CDR3 region has the DNA TGCGCCAGCAGCCAAGAGGCGGGAGGTGAGCAGTACTTC.